This entry describes one T cell receptor beta chain. Its matching antigen is unknown. TCRdb passed the 5' RACE reads through MiXCR, listing each CDR3 protein once. The data show 450,000 to 550,000 distinct CDR3 sequences, 15% to 20% seen once. V lost 1 base to trimming and J lost 0 bases, with 7 bases between them. Germline CDR1 is LNHNV and CDR2 is YYDKDF (reference sequence). The CDR3 is 14 amino acids. The record originates from a study of T cells after yellow fever vaccination. As for the study in general: SMART-Seq v4 Ultra Low Input handled preparation of low-cell-number fractions.

Findings of the study overall: Clonotypes found in both CD4 and CD8 compartments made up a small share. Booster sampling recovered most clones from primary vaccination (about 97% CD4, around 90% CD8). Compared with primary, the secondary response was weaker and peaked at day 5, not 15.

The receptor was derived from a man in his thirties or forties who received the YFV17D yellow fever vaccine. The chain couples TRBV15 to TRBJ2-7; D not resolved. Material: PBMCs, obtained 15 days after the yellow fever booster vaccination. The CDR3 here is CATSRVQTSYEQYF. CDR3 nucleotide sequence: TGTGCCACCAGCAGAGTCCAGACCTCCTACGAGCAGTACTTC.